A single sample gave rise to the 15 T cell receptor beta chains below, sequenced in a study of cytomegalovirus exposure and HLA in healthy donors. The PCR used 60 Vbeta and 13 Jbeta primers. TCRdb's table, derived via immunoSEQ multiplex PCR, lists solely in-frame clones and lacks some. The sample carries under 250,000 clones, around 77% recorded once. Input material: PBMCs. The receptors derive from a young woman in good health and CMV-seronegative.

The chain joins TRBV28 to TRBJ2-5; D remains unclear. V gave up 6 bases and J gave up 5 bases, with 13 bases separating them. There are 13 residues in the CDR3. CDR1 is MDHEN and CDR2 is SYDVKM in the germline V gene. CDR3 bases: TGTGCCAGCAGATCTGCGGCCCTGGAGACCCAGTACTTC. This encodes CASRSAALETQYF.

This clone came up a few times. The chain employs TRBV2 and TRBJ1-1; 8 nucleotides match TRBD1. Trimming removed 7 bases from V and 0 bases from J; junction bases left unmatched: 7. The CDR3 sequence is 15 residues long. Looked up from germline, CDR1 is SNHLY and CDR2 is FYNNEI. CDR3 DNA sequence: TGTGCCAGCATTATGACAGGGGTTATGAACACTGAAGCTTTCTTT. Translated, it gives CASIMTGVMNTEAFF.

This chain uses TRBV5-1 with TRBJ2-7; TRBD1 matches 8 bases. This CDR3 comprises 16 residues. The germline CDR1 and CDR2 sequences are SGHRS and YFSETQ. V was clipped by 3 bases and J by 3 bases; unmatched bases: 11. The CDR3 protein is CASSSNPGTGYYEQYF. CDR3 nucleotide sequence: TGCGCCAGCAGCTCTAACCCCGGGACAGGCTACTACGAGCAGTACTTC.

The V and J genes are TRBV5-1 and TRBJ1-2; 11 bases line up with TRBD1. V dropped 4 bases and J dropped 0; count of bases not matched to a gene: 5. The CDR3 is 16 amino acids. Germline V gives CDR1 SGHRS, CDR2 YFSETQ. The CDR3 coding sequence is TGCGCCAGCAGCAGGGGACAGGGGGTTGCTAACTATGGCTACACCTTC. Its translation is CASSRGQGVANYGYTF.

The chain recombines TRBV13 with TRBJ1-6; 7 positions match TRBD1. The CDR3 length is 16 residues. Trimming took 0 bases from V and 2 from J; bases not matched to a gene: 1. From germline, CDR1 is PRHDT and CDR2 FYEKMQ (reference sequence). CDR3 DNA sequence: TGTGCCAGCAGCTTAGGACAGGGGACCTATAATTCACCCCTCCACTTT. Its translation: CASSLGQGTYNSPLHF.

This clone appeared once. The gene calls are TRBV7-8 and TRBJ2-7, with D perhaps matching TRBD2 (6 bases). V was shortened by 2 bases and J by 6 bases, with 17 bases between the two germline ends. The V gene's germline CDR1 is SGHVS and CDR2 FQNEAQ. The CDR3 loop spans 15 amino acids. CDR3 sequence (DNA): TGTGCCAGCAGCTTAACGGGGGTGCTGGGTGGCGAGCAGTACTTC. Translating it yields CASSLTGVLGGEQYF.

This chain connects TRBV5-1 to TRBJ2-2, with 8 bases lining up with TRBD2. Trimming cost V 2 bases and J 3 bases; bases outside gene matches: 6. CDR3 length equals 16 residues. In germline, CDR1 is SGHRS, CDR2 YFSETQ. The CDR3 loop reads CASSFGAGVDTGELFF. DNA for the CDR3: TGCGCCAGCAGCTTTGGAGCGGGGGTGGACACCGGGGAGCTGTTTTTT.

CDR3 region: CAISEPENTEAFF. Here the CDR3 DNA reads TGTGCCATCAGTGAGCCAGAAAACACTGAAGCTTTCTTT. This chain connects TRBV10-3 to TRBJ1-1, with unresolved D. V lost 2 bases and J 2 bases, leaving 6 bases between the germline ends. CDR1 ENHRY and CDR2 SYGVKD come from the germline V gene. CDR3 size: 13 residues.

In DNA, the CDR3 is TGTGCCAGCAGCTTGGGGCTAGCGGGAAGCTTCAATGAGCAGTTCTTC. This codes for CASSLGLAGSFNEQFF. V is TRBV5-4 and J is TRBJ2-1; TRBD2 matches at 9 bases. This CDR3 has 16 residues. J gave up 6 bases and V 0 bases, and 7 bases lay outside the gene matches. Looked up from germline, CDR1 is SGHNT and CDR2 is YYREEE (reference sequence).

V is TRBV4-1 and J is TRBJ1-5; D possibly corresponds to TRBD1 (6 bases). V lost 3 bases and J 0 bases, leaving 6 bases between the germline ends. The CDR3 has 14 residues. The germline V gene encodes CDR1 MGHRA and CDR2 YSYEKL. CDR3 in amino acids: CASSQDSSNQPQHF. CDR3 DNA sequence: TGCGCCAGCAGCCAGGACAGTAGCAATCAGCCCCAGCATTTT.

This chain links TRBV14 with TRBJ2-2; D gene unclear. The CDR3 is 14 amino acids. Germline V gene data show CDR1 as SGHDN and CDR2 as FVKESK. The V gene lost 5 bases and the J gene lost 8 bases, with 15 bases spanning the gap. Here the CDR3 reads CASSFRTSFGELFF. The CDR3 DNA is TGTGCCAGCAGCTTCCGAACTTCGTTTGGGGAGCTGTTTTTT.

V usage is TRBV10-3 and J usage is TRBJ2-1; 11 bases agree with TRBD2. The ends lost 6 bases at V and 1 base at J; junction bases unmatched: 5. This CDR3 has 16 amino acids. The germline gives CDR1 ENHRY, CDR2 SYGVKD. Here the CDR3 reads CAIRSLAGGSYNEQFF. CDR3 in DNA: TGTGCCATCAGATCCCTAGCGGGGGGTTCCTACAATGAGCAGTTCTTC.

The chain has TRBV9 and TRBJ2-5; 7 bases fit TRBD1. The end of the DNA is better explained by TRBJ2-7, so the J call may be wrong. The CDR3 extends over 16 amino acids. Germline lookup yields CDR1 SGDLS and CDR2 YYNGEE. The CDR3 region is CASSPYKGALGYEQYF. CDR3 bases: TGTGCCAGCAGCCCTTATAAGGGGGCGCTGGGCTACGAGCAGTACTTC.

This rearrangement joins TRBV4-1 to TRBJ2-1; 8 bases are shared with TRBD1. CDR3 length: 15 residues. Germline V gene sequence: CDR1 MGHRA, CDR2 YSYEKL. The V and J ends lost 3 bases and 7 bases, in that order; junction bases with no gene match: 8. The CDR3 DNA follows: TGCGCCAGCAGCCAGGACAGGGTAGAGAGGAATGAGCAGTTCTTC. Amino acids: CASSQDRVERNEQFF.

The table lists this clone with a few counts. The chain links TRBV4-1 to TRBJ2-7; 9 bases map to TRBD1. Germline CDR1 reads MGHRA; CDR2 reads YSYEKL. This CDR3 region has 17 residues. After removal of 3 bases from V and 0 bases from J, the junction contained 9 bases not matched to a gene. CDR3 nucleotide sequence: TGCGCCAGCAGCCACCTGGGGGGGACAGGGAGCTCCTACGAGCAGTACTTC. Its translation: CASSHLGGTGSSYEQYF.